This T cell receptor (beta chain) was retrieved from a study of T cell changes during pregnancy in multiple sclerosis (dated by TCRdb to between 2018 and 2021). Some background on the complete study: The study examined how the T cell repertoire changed over the course of pregnancy in women with multiple sclerosis.

The CDR3 contains 12 residues, cysteine and phenylalanine counted. CDR3 DNA only is kept here, 36 bases in frame from base 1. The germline V gene provides CDR1 SGHTA and CDR2 FQGTGA. V is pared back by 6 bases and J by 7 bases, with 10 bases lying between the germline termini. This clone was counted a single time. Its specific antigen is unknown. No base quality information exists; no much larger clone differs at one position. Libraries were made using the immunoSEQ multiplex PCR assay. TCRdb carries this immuneACCESS record with in-frame sequences only. Its versions omit some clonotypes, under half of them owing to an unresolved V gene in the studies checked, with the rest unexplained. Present in this sample are about 53,000 clones, roughly 90% of which were seen just once. Approximately 2.8% of the sample is in the top ten clones.

This material consisted of CD8+ T cells from peripheral blood mononuclear cells, taken before pregnancy. The TCR sequence derives from a female donor with multiple sclerosis, enrolled in a pregnancy study. The chain was built from TRBV7-3 and TRBJ2-1; the D gene lacks a confident call. The DNA sequence follows: TGTGCCAGCAGTGCCCTAGGTAATGAGCAGTTCTTC. This codes for CASSALGNEQFF.